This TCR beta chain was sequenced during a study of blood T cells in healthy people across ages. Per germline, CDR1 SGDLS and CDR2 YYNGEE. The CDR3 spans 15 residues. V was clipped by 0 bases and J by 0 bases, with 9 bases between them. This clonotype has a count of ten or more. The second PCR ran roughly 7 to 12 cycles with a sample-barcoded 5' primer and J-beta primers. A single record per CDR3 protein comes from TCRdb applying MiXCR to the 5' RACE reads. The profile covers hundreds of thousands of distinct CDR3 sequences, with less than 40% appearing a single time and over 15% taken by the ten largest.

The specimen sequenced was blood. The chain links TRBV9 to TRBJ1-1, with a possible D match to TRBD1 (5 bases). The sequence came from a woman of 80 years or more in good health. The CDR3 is CASSVVGALNTEAFF. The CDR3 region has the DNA TGTGCCAGCAGCGTAGTCGGGGCTTTGAACACTGAAGCTTTCTTT.